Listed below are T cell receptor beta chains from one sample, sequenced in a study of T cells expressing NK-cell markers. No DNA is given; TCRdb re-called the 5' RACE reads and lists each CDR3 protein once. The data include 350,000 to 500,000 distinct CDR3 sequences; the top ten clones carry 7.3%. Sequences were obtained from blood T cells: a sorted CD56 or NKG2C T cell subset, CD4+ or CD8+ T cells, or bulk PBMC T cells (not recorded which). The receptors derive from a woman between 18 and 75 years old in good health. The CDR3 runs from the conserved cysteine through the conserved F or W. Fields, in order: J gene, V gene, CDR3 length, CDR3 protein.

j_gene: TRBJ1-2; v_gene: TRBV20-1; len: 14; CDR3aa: CSARTGSLPPWNTF
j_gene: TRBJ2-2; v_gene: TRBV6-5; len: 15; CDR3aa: CASSYGPMNTGELFF
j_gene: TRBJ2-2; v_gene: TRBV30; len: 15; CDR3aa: CAWSPGLAVTGELFF
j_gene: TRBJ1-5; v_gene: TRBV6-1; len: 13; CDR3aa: CASQWGSNQPQHF
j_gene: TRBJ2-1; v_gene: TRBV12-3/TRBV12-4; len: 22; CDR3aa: CASSFPTGGRLASGTTNNEQFF
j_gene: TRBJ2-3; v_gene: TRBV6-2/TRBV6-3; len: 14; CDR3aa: CASMGDFIGHTQYF
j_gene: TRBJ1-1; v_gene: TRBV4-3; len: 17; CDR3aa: CASSQDTKGGQVTEAFF
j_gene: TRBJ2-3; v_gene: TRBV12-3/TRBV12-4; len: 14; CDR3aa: CASSPRGGGDTQYF
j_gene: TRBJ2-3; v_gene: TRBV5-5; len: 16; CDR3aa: CASSPIAGLNTDTQYF
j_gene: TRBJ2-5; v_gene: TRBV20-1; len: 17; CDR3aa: CSARGGPRGAFQETQYF
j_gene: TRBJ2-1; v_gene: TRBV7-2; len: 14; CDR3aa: CASSPGLAGVNQFF
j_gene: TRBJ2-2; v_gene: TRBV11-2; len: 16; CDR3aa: CASSLAWVWFTGELFF
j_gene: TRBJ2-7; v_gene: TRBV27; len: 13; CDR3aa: CASRGGITYEQYF
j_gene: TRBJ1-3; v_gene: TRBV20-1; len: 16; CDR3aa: CSARDMGHPSGNTIYF
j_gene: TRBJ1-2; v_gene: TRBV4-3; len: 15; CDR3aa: CASSQAREVILGYTF
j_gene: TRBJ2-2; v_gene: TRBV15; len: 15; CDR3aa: CATSRGFAGTGELFF
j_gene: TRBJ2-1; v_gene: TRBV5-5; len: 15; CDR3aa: CASTSWTGVPNEQFF
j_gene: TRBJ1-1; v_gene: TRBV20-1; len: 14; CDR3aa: CSARGQGTITEAFF
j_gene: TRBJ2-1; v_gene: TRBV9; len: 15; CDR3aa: CASSLGSSDHNEQFF
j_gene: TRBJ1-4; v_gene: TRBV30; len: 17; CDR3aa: CAWSFRDRVVEGGKLFF
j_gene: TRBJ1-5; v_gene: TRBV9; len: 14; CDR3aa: CASSAWGGLQPQHF
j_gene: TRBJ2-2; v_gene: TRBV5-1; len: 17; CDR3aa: CASSLAMITGVTGELFF
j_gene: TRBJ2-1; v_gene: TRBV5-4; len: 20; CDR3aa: CASSFRLAGARLDAYNEQFF
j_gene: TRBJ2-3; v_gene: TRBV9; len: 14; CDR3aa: CASSRLDSADTQYF
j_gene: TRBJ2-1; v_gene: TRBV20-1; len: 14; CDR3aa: CSADTDSSYNEQFF
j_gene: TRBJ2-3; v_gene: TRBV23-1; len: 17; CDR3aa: CASSQPRDRADTDTQYF
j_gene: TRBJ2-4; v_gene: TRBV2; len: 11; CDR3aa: CASSVTGAEYF
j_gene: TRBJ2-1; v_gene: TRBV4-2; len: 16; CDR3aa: CASSQPRASAHNEQFF
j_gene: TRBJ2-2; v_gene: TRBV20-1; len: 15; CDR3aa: CSAALAGPNTGELFF
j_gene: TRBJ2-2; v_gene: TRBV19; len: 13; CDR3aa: CASLKNPTGELFF
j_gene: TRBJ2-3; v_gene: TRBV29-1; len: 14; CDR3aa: CSVEAGRSTDTQYF
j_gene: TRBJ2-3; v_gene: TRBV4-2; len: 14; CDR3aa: CASSHSGEVDTQYF
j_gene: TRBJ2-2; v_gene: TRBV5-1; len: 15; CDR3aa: CASSLSGYGTGELFF
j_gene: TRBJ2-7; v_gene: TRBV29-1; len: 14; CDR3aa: CSVAGTGSSYEQYF
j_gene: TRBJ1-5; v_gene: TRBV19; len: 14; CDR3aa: CATPQVGGRQPQHF
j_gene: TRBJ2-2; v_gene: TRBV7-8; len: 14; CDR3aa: CASSFTSNTGELFF
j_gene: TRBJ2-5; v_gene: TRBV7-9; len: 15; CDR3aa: CASSLSSGGQETQYF
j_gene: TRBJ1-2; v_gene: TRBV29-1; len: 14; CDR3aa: CSVVFGQGADGYTF
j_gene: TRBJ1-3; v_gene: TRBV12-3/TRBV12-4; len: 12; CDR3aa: CASSSTVNTIYF
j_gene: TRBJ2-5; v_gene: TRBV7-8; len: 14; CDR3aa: CASSSGLFQETQYF
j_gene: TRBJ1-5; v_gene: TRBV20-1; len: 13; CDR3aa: CSALRTLNQPQHF
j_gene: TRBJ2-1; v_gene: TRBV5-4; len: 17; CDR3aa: CASSSPKSGSSYNEQFF
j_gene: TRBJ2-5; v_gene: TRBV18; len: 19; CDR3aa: CASSFTAKLAGGLQETQYF
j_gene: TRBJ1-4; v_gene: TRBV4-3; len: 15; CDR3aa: CASSQEGLGNEKLFF
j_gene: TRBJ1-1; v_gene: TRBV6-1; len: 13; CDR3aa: CASTRQMNTEAFF
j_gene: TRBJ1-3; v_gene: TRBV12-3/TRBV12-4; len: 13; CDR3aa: CASTPRAGNTIYF
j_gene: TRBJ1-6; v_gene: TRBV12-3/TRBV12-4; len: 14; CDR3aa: CASSFQGRTSPLHF
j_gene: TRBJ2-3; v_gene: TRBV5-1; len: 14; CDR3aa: CASSLGVAGDTQYF